This T cell receptor (beta chain) was retrieved from a study of long-term antiretroviral therapy in people with HIV. The CDR3 has 17 residues. The V gene end was trimmed by 4 bases and the J gene end by 4 bases; junction bases not matched to a gene: 8. Germline loops: CDR1 MGHRA, CDR2 YSYEKL. A word on this clone: Antigen specificity is unknown.

The study, taken as a whole, reports: An increase in diversity followed ART, yet levels stayed below transplant donor controls. Repertoires in HIV (unlike those of controls) had narrower CDR3 length ranges.

The assay used was immunoSEQ (version v3.0), run at survey level. TCRdb keeps only in-frame clones here, not all; method: immunoSEQ multiplex PCR. The sample has roughly 45,000 clones; under 90% are singletons. Samples held roughly 0.85-10 million cryopreserved PBMC before DNA extraction. This TCR derives from a woman under 30 with HIV. Sample: unsorted PBMCs, taken 0.8 years after starting antiretroviral therapy. V usage is TRBV4-1 and J usage is TRBJ2-2; 11 positions agree with TRBD2. Here the CDR3 DNA reads TGCGCCAGCAGCCCCCTGGGTAGCGGGAGGGGCACCGGGGAGCTGTTTTTT. Amino acid sequence: CASSPLGSGRGTGELFF.